This TCR beta chain was identified during a study of cytomegalovirus exposure and HLA in healthy donors. Points from the study as a whole: DRB1 had the most TCR associations and HLA-C the fewest, a later analysis found, with rates varying by HLA locus. Among the sequence variants, a highly shared cluster was likely an artifact of sequencing. V- and J-gene trimming in TCR beta was tied to a missense DCLRE1C variant by an analysis performed later.

CDR1 SGHTA and CDR2 FQGTGA come from the germline V gene. This CDR3 spans 13 amino acids. The V gene lost 2 bases and the J gene lost 3 bases, with 8 bases spanning the gap. The PCR had 60 Vbeta and 13 Jbeta primers. Repertoires were generated with immunoSEQ multiplex PCR, while TCRdb's copy carries only in-frame clones and drops some. In the table there are about 25,000 clones, approximately 79% of which are singletons. This clone is large within its sample. The target antigen is unknown. The sample comprised PBMCs. This chain joins TRBV7-3 and TRBJ2-7; D is undetermined. The sequence derives from a male donor in good health and CMV-seronegative. Here the CDR3 reads CASSLGVSYEQYF. CDR3 nucleotides: TGTGCCAGCAGCTTAGGTGTCAGCTACGAGCAGTACTTC.